This T cell receptor beta chain was sequenced during a study of human T cells and chemical hapten exposure. In the study overall: Chiefly female patients presented with alopecia areata, totalis or universalis.

From the RACE reads, TCRdb called clonotypes with MiXCR, one entry per CDR3 protein. The sample lists 85,000 or so distinct CDR3 sequences, 11% seen once, with 1.5% to 2% in the top ten. Time point indicated: patch test 2, 6 weeks after DPC sensitization. Sample treatment: therapeutic diphenylcyclopropenone sensitization with weekly scalp DPC. Between the trimmed V and J ends, which lost 3 bases and 5 bases, there was a span of 7 bases. This CDR3 is 12 amino acids long. Germline loops: CDR1 ENHRY, CDR2 SYGVKD. Sequencing was performed on whole blood, taken in connection with sensitization to the hapten diphenylcyclopropenone (DPC). This chain joins TRBV10-3 and TRBJ1-1; D remains unclear. The clonotype comes from a man between 18 and 29 years old with alopecia areata. Some clones in this sample may be carry-over from other donors' samples. The CDR3 is CAISDYGTEAFF. The CDR3 bases are TGTGCCATCAGTGATTATGGGACTGAAGCTTTCTTT.